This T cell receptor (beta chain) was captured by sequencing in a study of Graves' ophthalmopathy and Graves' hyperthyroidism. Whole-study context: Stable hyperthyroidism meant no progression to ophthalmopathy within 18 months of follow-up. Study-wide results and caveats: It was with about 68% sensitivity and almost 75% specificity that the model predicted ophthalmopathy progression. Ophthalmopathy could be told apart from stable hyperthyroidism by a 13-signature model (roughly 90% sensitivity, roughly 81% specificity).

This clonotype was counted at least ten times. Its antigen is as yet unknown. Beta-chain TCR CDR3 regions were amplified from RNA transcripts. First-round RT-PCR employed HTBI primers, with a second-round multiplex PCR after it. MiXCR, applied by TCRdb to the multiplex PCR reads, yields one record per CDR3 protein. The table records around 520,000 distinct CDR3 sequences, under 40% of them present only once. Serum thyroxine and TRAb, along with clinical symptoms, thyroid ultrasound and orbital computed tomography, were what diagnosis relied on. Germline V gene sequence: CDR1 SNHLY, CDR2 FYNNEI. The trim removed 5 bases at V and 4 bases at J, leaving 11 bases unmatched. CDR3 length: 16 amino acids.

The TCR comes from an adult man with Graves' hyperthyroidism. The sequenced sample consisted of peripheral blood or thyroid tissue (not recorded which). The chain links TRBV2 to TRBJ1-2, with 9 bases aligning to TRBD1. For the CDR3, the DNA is TGTGCCAGCAGTCCCGGGACAGGGCGTGGTACCTATGGCTACACCTTC. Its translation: CASSPGTGRGTYGYTF. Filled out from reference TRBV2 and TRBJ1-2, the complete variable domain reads EPEVTQTPSHQVTQMGQEVILRCVPISNHLYFYWYRQILGQKVEFLVSFYNNEISEKSEIFDDQFSVERPDGSNFTLKIRSTKLEDSAMYFCASSPGTGRGTYGYTFGSGTRLTVV.